The entry below gives a single T cell receptor (beta chain) sequence along with its context. What it recognizes is unknown. The sample comes from a study of cytomegalovirus exposure and HLA in healthy donors. Study-wide results and limits: Specificity for CMV antigens was confirmed in vitro for a few of the CMV-associated chains. Researchers counted 180 or so TCR beta chains as cytomegalovirus-associated.

Libraries were prepared by immunoSEQ multiplex PCR; TCRdb keeps only in-frame clonotypes and omits some of them. Of 130,000 to 150,000 clones detected, about four fifths appear once; the ten largest clones hold approximately 1.4%. The CDR3 runs 13 residues. Germline V CDR1 and CDR2: SGHRS, YFSETQ. The ends lost 4 bases at V and 0 bases at J; junction bases unmatched: 1. The chain uses TRBV5-1 and TRBJ2-7; 7 positions agree with TRBD1. The sequenced material came from PBMCs. This TCR was recovered from a woman in her 30s in good health and CMV-seronegative. CDR3 region: CASSRQGSYEQYF. CDR3 sequence (DNA): TGCGCCAGCAGCCGACAGGGCTCCTACGAGCAGTACTTC.